This TCR beta chain comes out of a study of blood T cells in healthy people across ages. Each sample had at least 6 million PBMCs isolated. A sample-barcoded 5' primer and a J-beta primer mix were used in a second PCR of roughly 7 to 11 cycles. A single record per CDR3 protein comes from TCRdb applying MiXCR to the 5' RACE reads. Among roughly 1.9 million distinct CDR3 sequences, more than 35% were seen once, and the ten largest hold around 23%. Germline CDR1 and CDR2: SGHTA and FQGNSA. The CDR3 has 16 residues. This sequence was found in a human donor in good health. Source material: blood. The chain links TRBV7-2 to TRBJ2-4, with unresolved D. The J call could be wrong; TRBJ2-7 is a better fit for the DNA end. CDR3 nucleotide sequence: TGTGCCAGCAGCTTAGCGCGACGGGTGGCAGTCTACGAGCAGTACTTC. It is translated as CASSLARRVAVYEQYF.